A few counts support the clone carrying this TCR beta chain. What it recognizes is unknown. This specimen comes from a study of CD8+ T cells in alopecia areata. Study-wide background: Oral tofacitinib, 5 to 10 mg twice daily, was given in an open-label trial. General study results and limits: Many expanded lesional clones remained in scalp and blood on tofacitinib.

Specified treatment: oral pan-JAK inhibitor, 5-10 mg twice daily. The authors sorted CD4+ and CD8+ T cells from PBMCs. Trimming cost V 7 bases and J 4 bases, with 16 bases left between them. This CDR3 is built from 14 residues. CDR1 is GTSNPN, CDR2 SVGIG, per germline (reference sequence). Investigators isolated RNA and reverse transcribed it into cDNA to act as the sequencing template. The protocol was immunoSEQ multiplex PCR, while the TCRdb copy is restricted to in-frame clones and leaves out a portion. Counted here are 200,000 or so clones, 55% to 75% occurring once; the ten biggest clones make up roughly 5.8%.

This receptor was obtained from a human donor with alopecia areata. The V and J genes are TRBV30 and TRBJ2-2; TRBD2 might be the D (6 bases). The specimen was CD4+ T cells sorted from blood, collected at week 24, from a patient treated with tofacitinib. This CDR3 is CAFSRVAATGELFF. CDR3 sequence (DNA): TGTGCCTTCTCTCGGGTAGCGGCCACCGGGGAGCTGTTTTTT.